These 13 T cell receptor beta chains originate from one sample sequenced in a study of molecular identifiers for immune sequencing clone quantification (dated by TCRdb to between 2017 and 2018). Receptor amplification or capture employed PCR. Sequencing was performed on an Illumina HiSeq 4000. TCRdb redid the processing of the public reads, applying fastp at Q25 and MiXCR, and retained in-frame beta chains. For every CDR3 protein sequence, its rows merge into one entry that carries the most common genes and DNA. This sample is represented by around 480,000 distinct CDR3 sequences; around 21% of them were singletons. In total, the top ten clones hold roughly 0.81% of the sample. Material for sequencing was naive CD8+ T cells from blood, with Jurkat cell RNA spiked in. The cell subset or site label, as the study defines it: FACS-sorted CD8+CD4-CCR7+CD45RA+ naive T cells. Every receptor here comes from a human donor in good health. Some libraries in this study had Jurkat cell RNA spiked in.

The chain links TRBV27 to TRBJ1-1, with a weak D call TRBD1 (6 bases). Germline lookup yields CDR1 MNHEY and CDR2 SMNVEV (reference sequence). The V end was cut by 5 bases, the J end by 3 bases, with 19 bases between. The CDR3 loop spans 16 amino acids. CDR3 coding DNA: TGTGCCAGCAGTCCCTTATCGGACAGCTGGGACACTGAAGCTTTCTTT. Amino acid sequence: CASSPLSDSWDTEAFF.

This clonotype was detected many times. The chain joins TRBV7-9 to TRBJ2-2, with a tentative D call TRBD2 (6 bases). The CDR3 contains 15 residues. V lost 5 bases and J lost 2, with 12 bases in between. Germline V gene data show CDR1 as SEHNR and CDR2 as FQNEAQ (reference sequence). CDR3 residues: CASSPPGGNTGELFF. The DNA for the CDR3 is TGTGCCAGCAGCCCTCCCGGGGGAAACACCGGGGAGCTGTTTTTT.

Details on this clonotype: Sequence at one end of the junction differs from germline and may be a read error. The chain joins TRBV7-9 to TRBJ2-1; the D is unclear. Germline V lookup: CDR1 SEHNR, CDR2 FQNEAQ (reference sequence). This CDR3 region has 13 residues. The CDR3 reads CASSLGGYNELFF. In DNA form, the CDR3 reads TGTGCCAGCAGCTTAGGAGGCTACAATGAGCTGTTCTTC.

The chain has TRBV9 and TRBJ2-7, with TRBD1 matching 8 bases. Germline CDR1 reads SGDLS; CDR2 reads YYNGEE. This CDR3 is 16 amino acids long. J gave up 2 bases and V 4 bases, and 11 bases lay outside the gene matches. CDR3 region: CASSLNQGQGPYEQYF. The DNA of the CDR3 is TGTGCCAGCAGCCTAAACCAAGGACAGGGCCCCTACGAGCAGTACTTC.

There are a few counts of this clonotype. The V and J genes are TRBV5-3 and TRBJ2-5; 8 bases match TRBD1. TRBV5-3 is an ORF, and what it does is uncertain. The CDR3 is 13 amino acids. The V and J ends lost 9 bases and 4 bases, in that order; junction bases with no gene match: 8. The CDR3 coding sequence is TGTGCCAAAGGAACAGGGGGAAGAGAGACCCAGTACTTC. Amino acids: CAKGTGGRETQYF.

This clonotype was counted ten times or more. This chain joins TRBV20-1 and TRBJ1-1, with a possible D match to TRBD1 (5 bases). Trimming took off 6 bases at V and 1 base at J, with 12 bases between the two ends. Germline V lookup: CDR1 DFQATT, CDR2 SNEGSKA (reference sequence). There are 13 residues in the CDR3. In DNA, the CDR3 is TGCAGTGCATTGACAGTGGGGAACACTGAAGCTTTCTTT. Residues: CSALTVGNTEAFF.

This clonotype was seen many times. The chain carries TRBV30 and TRBJ2-1; D is unresolved. There are 13 residues in the CDR3. Germline values: CDR1 GTSNPN, CDR2 SVGIG (reference sequence). V lost 0 bases, J lost 4 bases, and 7 bases lay in between. CDR3 loop: CAWSVARYNEQFF. CDR3 nucleotide sequence: TGTGCCTGGAGTGTTGCTAGATACAATGAGCAGTTCTTC.

This clonotype was seen once. CDR3 amino acids: CASSEVEETQYF. The CDR3 DNA reads as TGTGCCAGCAGCGAAGTAGAAGAGACCCAGTACTTC. The rearrangement links TRBV6-6 to TRBJ2-5; D gene ambiguous. CDR3 size: 12 residues. V gave up 6 bases and J gave up 3 bases, with 8 bases separating them. Germline lookup yields CDR1 MNHNY and CDR2 SVGAGI (reference sequence).

At least ten counts were recorded for this clonotype. The CDR3 DNA follows: TGTGCCAGCAGCTCGGACTGGGGGTATTACGAGCAGTACTTC. It is translated as CASSSDWGYYEQYF. The J gene is TRBJ2-7, the V gene TRBV7-2, with D possibly being TRBD1 or TRBD2 (5 bases each). V lost 4 bases to trimming and J lost 4 bases, with 14 bases between them. The CDR3 loop spans 14 amino acids. Per germline, CDR1 SGHTA and CDR2 FQGNSA.

Ten or more counts support this clonotype. This rearrangement joins TRBV6-2 or TRBV6-3 to TRBJ1-1; D is unclear. The CDR3 extends over 13 amino acids. The germline CDR1 and CDR2 sequences are MNHEY and SVGEGT. Between the trimmed V and J ends, which lost 10 bases and 0 bases, there was a span of 12 bases. The CDR3 loop is CATQRGMNTEAFF. Here the CDR3 DNA reads TGTGCCACCCAGCGAGGGATGAACACTGAAGCTTTCTTT.

This clonotype has a count of ten or more. This chain uses TRBV29-1 with TRBJ2-7; D is uncertain. The CDR3 length is 14 residues. Trimming left V 1 base short and J 3 bases short, with 13 bases between. Germline CDR1 and CDR2: SQVTM and ANQGSEA. CDR3: CSVEVPRGSYEQYF. The CDR3 DNA sequence: TGCAGCGTTGAAGTCCCCCGCGGCAGCTACGAGCAGTACTTC.

The chain links TRBV7-9 to TRBJ1-1, with 8 positions matching TRBD1. The V gene end was trimmed by 6 bases and the J gene end by 3 bases; junction bases not matched to a gene: 9. This CDR3 is 15 amino acids long. CDR1 and CDR2 (germline): SEHNR, FQNEAQ (reference sequence). The CDR3 bases are TGTGCCAGCAGATCCCCAGGGGGCATTGACACTGAAGCTTTCTTT. Translated, it gives CASRSPGGIDTEAFF.

CDR3 sequence (DNA): TGTGCCAGCAGTGGGCAGGGGATCTCGGAGTACTTC. It yields the protein CASSGQGISEYF. The rearrangement joins TRBV6-1 to TRBJ2-7; D is perhaps TRBD1 (6 bases). The V end lost 4 bases, the J end lost 11 bases, and 15 bases lay between the germline ends. The germline CDR1 and CDR2 sequences are MNHNS and SASEGT. This CDR3 spans 12 amino acids.